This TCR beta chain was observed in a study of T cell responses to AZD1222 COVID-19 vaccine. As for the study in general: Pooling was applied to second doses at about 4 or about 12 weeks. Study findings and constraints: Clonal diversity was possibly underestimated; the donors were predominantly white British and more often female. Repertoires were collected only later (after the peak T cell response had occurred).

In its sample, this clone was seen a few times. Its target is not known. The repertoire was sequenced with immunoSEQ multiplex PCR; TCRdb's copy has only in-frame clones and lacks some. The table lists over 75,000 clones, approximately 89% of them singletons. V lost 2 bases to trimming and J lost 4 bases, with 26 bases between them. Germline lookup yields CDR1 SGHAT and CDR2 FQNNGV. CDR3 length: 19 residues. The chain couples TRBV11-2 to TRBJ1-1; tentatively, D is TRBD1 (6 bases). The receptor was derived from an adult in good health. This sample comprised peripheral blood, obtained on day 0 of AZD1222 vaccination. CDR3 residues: CASSLFRRLSRGSTTEAFF. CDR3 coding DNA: TGTGCCAGCAGCTTATTCCGACGGCTGTCGAGGGGGTCGACCACTGAAGCTTTCTTT.